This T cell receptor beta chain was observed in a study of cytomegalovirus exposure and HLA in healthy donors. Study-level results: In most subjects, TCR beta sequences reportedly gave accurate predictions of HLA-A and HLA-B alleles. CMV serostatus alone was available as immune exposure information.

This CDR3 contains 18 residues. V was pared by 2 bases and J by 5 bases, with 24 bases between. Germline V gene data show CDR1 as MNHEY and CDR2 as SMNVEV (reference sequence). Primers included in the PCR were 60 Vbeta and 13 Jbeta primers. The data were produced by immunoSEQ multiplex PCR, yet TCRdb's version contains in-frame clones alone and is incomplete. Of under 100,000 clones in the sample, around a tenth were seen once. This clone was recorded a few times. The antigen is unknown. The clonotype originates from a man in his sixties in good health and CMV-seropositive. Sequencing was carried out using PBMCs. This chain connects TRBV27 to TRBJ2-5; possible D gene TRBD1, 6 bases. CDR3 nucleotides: TGTGCCAGCAGTTTACAGGGGACCTCTGAGTTCCGACTCGAGACCCAGTACTTC. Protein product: CASSLQGTSEFRLETQYF.